This T cell receptor beta chain was captured by sequencing in a study of T-cell reconstitution after alpha-beta-depleted transplantation in children. The CDR3 is made up of 14 amino acids. The J segment lost 7 bases and the V segment lost 6 bases, leaving 10 bases of the junction unmatched. Germline CDR1 is SNHLY and CDR2 is FYNNEI. The authors prepared the TCRbeta library with unique molecular identifiers. TCRdb re-called the PCR reads with MiXCR, one entry per CDR3 protein. Of 150,000 to 200,000 distinct CDR3 sequences listed, over 5.5% were seen once; the top ten hold 3% to 3.5%. This clonotype was sampled from a human donor who donated a stem cell graft to a child with Wiskott-Aldrich syndrome. Sequencing was performed on PBMCs from the stem cell graft donor, taken from the stem cell graft. The V call is TRBV2, the J call TRBJ2-7; TRBD1 matches at 9 bases. The CDR3 DNA follows: TGTGCCAGCAGAAAGGGACAGGGAACGATGGAGCAGTACTTC. Translation: CASRKGQGTMEQYF.